The rows below give T cell receptor beta chains drawn from one sample of a study of CD8 T cells in ankylosing spondylitis. TCRdb used MiXCR to reprocess the 5' RACE reads, holding one entry per CDR3 protein. The sample contains some 140,000 distinct CDR3 sequences, about 6.7% of which appear only once. Source material: blood, either unsorted or a sorted T cell fraction (not recorded which). These receptors were obtained from a female donor with ankylosing spondylitis or in good health (not recorded which). Each CDR3 is given with its conserved first and last residue. The D gene is left open where the match is weak. Rows may omit the clone size; those that give it use once, few, many or a size class.

TRBV20-1	TRBJ2-6	NA	NA	TGCAGTGCGTCTGGGACATCTGGGGCCAACGTCCTGACTTTC	CSASGTSGANVLTF
TRBV28	TRBJ1-1	NA	many	TGTGCCAGCACCGGCCTACCACCCGCTGAAGCTTTCTTT	CASTGLPPAEAFF
TRBV27	TRBJ2-2	NA	many	TGTGCCAGCAGTACCTCGGGCGCCGGGGAGCTGTTTTTT	CASSTSGAGELFF
TRBV7-3	TRBJ2-3	NA	many	TGTGCCAGCAGCTTAACCCCCGGGGTAGTCACAGATACGCAGTATTTT	CASSLTPGVVTDTQYF
TRBV20-1	TRBJ2-3	NA	many	TGCAGTGCTAATGCGGATACTTACACAGATACGCAGTATTTT	CSANADTYTDTQYF
TRBV7-9	TRBJ1-1	NA	few	TGTGCCAGCAGCTTCTCCTATAACACTGAAGCTTTCTTT	CASSFSYNTEAFF
TRBV7-2	TRBJ1-3	NA	many	TGTGCCAGCAGTTTCCCTGGAAACACCATATATTTT	CASSFPGNTIYF
TRBV5-1	TRBJ2-5	NA	NA	TGCGCCAGCAGCTTGGGCGCCTCTTCGAGACCGTTCGCGGGGGAGACCCAGTACTTC	CASSLGASSRPFAGETQYF
TRBV10-3	TRBJ2-7	NA	many	TGTGCCATCCAAGGGGAAAGGGCCGACGAGCAGTACTTC	CAIQGERADEQYF
TRBV5-1	TRBJ1-2	NA	many	TGCGCCAGCAGCCGGCGGGGAGCCTCCTATGGCTACACCTTC	CASSRRGASYGYTF
TRBV6-5	TRBJ1-2	NA	many	TGTGCCAGCAGTTACGATTTTCTCGGGAACTATGGCTACACCTTC	CASSYDFLGNYGYTF
TRBV2	TRBJ2-1	NA	many	TGTGCCAGCAGTGAAGGGACAGCAAACAATGAGCAGTTCTTC	CASSEGTANNEQFF
TRBV12-3/TRBV12-4	TRBJ2-5	NA	many	TGTGCCAGCAAACCAGGGTTAGAGACCCAGTACTTC	CASKPGLETQYF
TRBV12-3/TRBV12-4	TRBJ1-5	NA	many	TGTGCCAGCAGTCCAGGGACTTTTAGGGCTCAGCCCCAGCATTTT	CASSPGTFRAQPQHF
TRBV20-1	TRBJ1-1	TRBD1	many	TGCAGTGCTACAGGGGGAAACACTGAAGCTTTCTTT	CSATGGNTEAFF
TRBV4-2	TRBJ2-1	NA	many	TGTGCCAGCAGCCAAGACGGTCAGCCAGGGTACCCACACAATGAGCAGTTCTTC	CASSQDGQPGYPHNEQFF
TRBV11-2	TRBJ2-1	NA	NA	TGTGCCAGCAGACAAACGTCGAGCAGGGGGGTGGTCTTC	CASRQTSSRGVVF
TRBV20-1	TRBJ2-3	TRBD2	many	TGCAGTCAACTAGCGGGGCCTAACACAGATACGCAGTATTTT	CSQLAGPNTDTQYF
TRBV7-3	TRBJ2-1	NA	many	TGTGCCAGCAGCTTACGGGGCAATGAGCAGTTCTTC	CASSLRGNEQFF
TRBV20-1	TRBJ1-1	NA	NA	TGCAGTGCTAGAGAGGTTAAAATGAACACTGAAGCTTTCTTT	CSAREVKMNTEAFF
TRBV27	TRBJ1-2	NA	many	TGTGCCAGCAGTTTACGGGCCAGGGGCTATGGCTACACCTTC	CASSLRARGYGYTF
TRBV5-6	TRBJ1-2	NA	many	TGTGCCAGCAGCTTAGGGGGTCTCGATGGCTACACCTTC	CASSLGGLDGYTF
TRBV5-1	TRBJ2-1	TRBD2	many	TGCGCCAGCAGCTTGTCGGGACGGGGGGACGTAATGGAGCAGTTCTTC	CASSLSGRGDVMEQFF
TRBV6-1	TRBJ2-7	NA	many	TGTGCCAGCAGTGAAGCACAACAGGGTTCGCCCTCCTACGAGCAGTACTTC	CASSEAQQGSPSYEQYF
TRBV12-5	TRBJ1-2	TRBD1	many	TGTGCTAGTGGTTTGGCGGGACAGGTTGGCCCGAAGGGGTATGGCTACACCTTC	CASGLAGQVGPKGYGYTF
TRBV7-8	TRBJ2-7	TRBD1	NA	TGTGCCAGCAGCTCTATACAGGGGGCCGTATACGAGCAGTACTTC	CASSSIQGAVYEQYF
TRBV30	TRBJ2-2	TRBD2	few	TGTGCCTGGAGTGTGTTAGCGGGGGGCACCGGGGAGCTGTTTTTT	CAWSVLAGGTGELFF
TRBV29-1	TRBJ1-1	TRBD1	few	TGCAGCGTTGAAGATAAAGGGGGCTTAGGCGCTTTCTTT	CSVEDKGGLGAFF
TRBV5-1	TRBJ2-1	NA	many	TGCGCCAGCAGCCCCGGACTCCACAATGAGCAGTTCTTC	CASSPGLHNEQFF
TRBV12-3/TRBV12-4	TRBJ1-2	TRBD1	many	TGTGCCAGCAGTTTAAGCCAACAGGGGCCTTATGGCTACACCTTC	CASSLSQQGPYGYTF
TRBV20-1	TRBJ2-7	NA	many	TGCAGTGCTAGAGATTTCGGAGATTACGAGCAGTACTTC	CSARDFGDYEQYF
TRBV5-1	TRBJ1-3	TRBD1	NA	TGCGCCAGCAGCCTGACAGGGACCCCTCTTGGTTCTGGAAACACCATATATTTT	CASSLTGTPLGSGNTIYF
TRBV2	TRBJ2-3	NA	many	TGTGCCAGCAGTGAAGCGGGGGTTGTCACAGATACGCAGTATTTT	CASSEAGVVTDTQYF
TRBV7-6	TRBJ1-3	NA	few	TGTGCCAGCAGCTTATTGGGGAGTACTGGAAACACCATATATTTT	CASSLLGSTGNTIYF
TRBV7-9	TRBJ1-4	TRBD1	few	TGTGCCAGCAGCTTAGAAATTGGAGGGACAGGGAATGAAAAACTGTTTTTT	CASSLEIGGTGNEKLFF
TRBV5-1	TRBJ2-1	NA	few	TGCGCCAGCAGCTCCGGAGGGACGGACCTACTTTACAATGAGCAGTTCTTC	CASSSGGTDLLYNEQFF
TRBV25-1	TRBJ1-5	TRBD1	many	TGTGCCAGCAGACGACCGACAGGGAATAGCTATAGCAATCAGCCCCAGCATTTT	CASRRPTGNSYSNQPQHF
TRBV6-2/TRBV6-3	TRBJ2-4	NA	few	TGTGCCAGCAGTTACGCAGGGTTTGGCGGTTACATTCAGTACTTC	CASSYAGFGGYIQYF
TRBV5-1	TRBJ2-7	NA	many	TGCGCCAGCAGCTTGAGCACAAACAGGTACGAGCAGTACTTC	CASSLSTNRYEQYF
TRBV29-1	TRBJ1-2	NA	many	TGCAGCGTTGATGTAATTGGCAGGGGAGAAATGGGCTACACCTTC	CSVDVIGRGEMGYTF
TRBV12-3/TRBV12-4	TRBJ2-5	NA	many	TGTGCCAGCAGTTTAGGAGTCGAGGGGCAGTACTTC	CASSLGVEGQYF
TRBV20-1	TRBJ2-5	NA	many	TGCAGTGCCCGGGGGGCAGTCCAAGAGACCCAGTACTTC	CSARGAVQETQYF
TRBV5-1	TRBJ2-7	NA	many	TGCGCCAGCAGCTTAGGGGTTTCAACCTACGAGCAGTACTTC	CASSLGVSTYEQYF
TRBV5-1	TRBJ1-6	NA	many	TGCGCCAGCAGTCTTTATGCGGGGGCAAGGAATTCACCCCTCCACTTT	CASSLYAGARNSPLHF
TRBV7-6	TRBJ2-7	NA	many	TGTGCCAGCAGCTTAGGCCCCCCCTACTACGAGCAGTACTTC	CASSLGPPYYEQYF
TRBV6-2/TRBV6-3	TRBJ1-2	TRBD1	NA	TGTGCCAGCAGTTCAGACAGGGGGCGAGATGGCTACACCTTC	CASSSDRGRDGYTF
TRBV4-2	TRBJ1-1	NA	many	TGTGCCAGCAGCCCCGGGACGGGCCGAACTGAAGCTTTCTTT	CASSPGTGRTEAFF
TRBV5-1	TRBJ2-1	NA	many	TGCGCCAGCAGCTTGGCTCATTGGGACAATGAGCAGTTCTTC	CASSLAHWDNEQFF
TRBV28	TRBJ2-3	NA	many	TGTGCCAGCAGGGGGAGTTGGGGGGGGGCGACAGATACGCAGTATTTT	CASRGSWGGATDTQYF
TRBV20-1	TRBJ1-2	NA	many	TGCAGTGCTAGAGAGATCGGGGCTATGTATGGCTACACCTTC	CSAREIGAMYGYTF
TRBV4-1	TRBJ2-1	TRBD1	few	TGCGCCAGCAGCCACTGGGGGGAGACAGGGGTCTCCTACAATGAGCAGTTCTTC	CASSHWGETGVSYNEQFF
TRBV28	TRBJ2-7	NA	many	TGTGCCAGCAGTTTCCCCTCCTACGAGCAGTACTTC	CASSFPSYEQYF
TRBV9	TRBJ1-6	NA	many	TGTGCCAGCAGCGTAACGGGGGCGAGGGAATCACCCCTCCACTTT	CASSVTGARESPLHF
TRBV2	TRBJ2-3	NA	many	TGTGCCAGCAGTGAAGGGTCAGGGGGCACAGATACGCAGTATTTT	CASSEGSGGTDTQYF
TRBV24-1	TRBJ2-5	NA	many	TGTGCCACCAGTGAAGGTGGGGCCTTGTCAGAGACCCAGTACTTC	CATSEGGALSETQYF
TRBV19	TRBJ2-2	NA	few	TGTGCCAGTAGTATCGGGGGAAACACCGGGGAGCTGTTTTTT	CASSIGGNTGELFF
TRBV5-1	TRBJ2-7	NA	many	TGCGCCAGCAGCTTGGAAGACACCTACTACGAGCAGTACTTC	CASSLEDTYYEQYF
TRBV7-3	TRBJ2-1	NA	many	TGTGCCAGCAGCTTAACGTCAGCAGGGATCGACAATGAGCAGTTCTTC	CASSLTSAGIDNEQFF
TRBV5-1	TRBJ2-3	NA	many	TGCGCCAGCAGCCCAAGATCTAGCACAGATACGCAGTATTTT	CASSPRSSTDTQYF
TRBV5-1	TRBJ2-7	TRBD1	many	TGCGCCAGCAGCTTGCAGGGGGACGCCTACGAGCAGTACTTC	CASSLQGDAYEQYF